A selection of T cell receptor beta chains follows, all from one sample in a study of blood T cell repertoires in COVID-19. Measured with immunoSEQ multiplex PCR; TCRdb has only the in-frame clones, and not every one. The table has under 75,000 clones, roughly 80% seen once. The sequencing sample was made of peripheral blood. The receptors originated from a man between 65 and 85 years old who had recovered from COVID-19. CDR3s leave out the opening cysteine and the closing phenylalanine or tryptophan.

>TRBV5-1|TRBJ2-3
ASRAVTSTDTQY
>TRBV11-3|TRBJ2-7
ASSPGFNYEQY
>TRBV2|TRBJ2-6
ASSDGASGANVLT
>TRBV7-8|TRBJ2-1
ASSLVSGGYNEQF
>TRBV9|TRBJ2-7
ASSVDPSGQTYEQY
>TRBV7-2|TRBJ1-1
ASSLVLRNTEAF
>TRBV6-6|TRBJ1-2
ASRPRDTLYT
>TRBV7-9|TRBJ2-7
ASSLDGLAGYEQY
>TRBV3-1/TRBV3-2|TRBJ2-7
ASSRDRRSQY
>TRBV30|TRBJ1-2
AWTGVNYGYT
>TRBV18|TRBJ1-2
ASSPDRSYGYT
>TRBV5-1|TRBJ2-3
ASSLDGSLGDTQY
>TRBV21-1|TRBJ2-5
ASSPTENQETQY
>TRBV2|TRBJ2-3
ASRGLAGSTDTQY
>TRBV5-1|TRBJ2-6
ASARTVSGANVLT
>TRBV9|TRBJ2-2
ASSETGGTTGELF
>TRBV5-6|TRBJ1-3
ASSLVGGGNTIY
>TRBV10-3|TRBJ2-1
AISEAQGPSSYNEQF
>TRBV12-3/TRBV12-4|TRBJ2-2
ASEGGGGGELF
>TRBV6-2/TRBV6-3|TRBJ2-1
ASSPPGYNEQF
>TRBV29-1|TRBJ1-1
SARRATGTEAF
>TRBV5-1|TRBJ2-2
ASSLAGVITGELF
>TRBV3-1/TRBV3-2|TRBJ2-4
ASSHYRAEGAKNIQY
>TRBV12-5|TRBJ2-3
ASGQNTDTQY
>TRBV28|TRBJ2-1
ASSFSGKTDEQF
>TRBV6-5|TRBJ1-5
ASRPTDFNQPQH
>TRBV9|TRBJ1-2
ASSVSGNNYGYT
>TRBV5-4|TRBJ2-3
ASSLWAGRGDTQY
>TRBV10-3|TRBJ1-3
AISDSGSRSGNTIY
>TRBV9|TRBJ2-1
ASSPGDRGLAGVNEQF
>TRBV12-5|TRBJ2-7
ASARRGEDEQY
>TRBV3-1/TRBV3-2|TRBJ2-7
ASSLIGQSYEQY
>TRBV29-1|TRBJ2-1
SVVGLDSYNEQF
>TRBV9|TRBJ2-3
ASSVDGGARTDTQY
>TRBV7-2|TRBJ2-2
ASSRGAANTGELF
>TRBV15|TRBJ2-7
ATSRDYDRSYEQY
>TRBV11-3|TRBJ2-1
ASSLEAGGNEQF
>TRBV28|TRBJ1-6
ASSYGTSAGPLH
>TRBV5-6|TRBJ2-3
ASSSTGLAGGASTDTQY
>TRBV29-1|TRBJ2-3
SVRRQGSTDTQY
>TRBV7-9|TRBJ2-1
ASSLGGGNVRNEQF